The 23 T cell receptor beta chains below come from one sample, sequenced in a study of shared clonotypes between healthy human individuals. This table comes from immunoSEQ multiplex PCR, and its TCRdb copy is limited to in-frame clones, with some not included. The table shows hundreds of thousands of clones, with roughly 97% occurring only once. Input material: naive CD4+ T cells sorted from blood. The subset here: CD45RA+ positively selected. All receptors come from a woman aged 30 to 39 in good health.

The chain recombines TRBV6-5 with TRBJ2-4; tentative D call: TRBD1 (5 bases). Germline V gene lookup returns CDR1 MNHEY and CDR2 SVGAGI. Trimming removed 0 bases from V and 6 bases from J, with 15 bases in between. This CDR3 region has 16 residues. CDR3 region: CASSYSNPGIRNIQYF. CDR3 sequence (DNA): TGTGCCAGCAGTTACTCGAATCCAGGGATTCGAAACATTCAGTACTTC.

In its sample, this clone was seen once. Other DNA sequences of this sample code for an identical CDR3. The genes are TRBV28 and TRBJ1-2; possibly TRBD1 for D (6 bases). The V and J ends lost 5 bases and 5 bases respectively, with 9 bases between them. This CDR3 is 12 amino acids long. In germline, CDR1 is MDHEN, CDR2 SYDVKM. DNA for the CDR3: TGTGCCAGCAGTCTCGGACAGTATGGCTACACCTTC. Translated: CASSLGQYGYTF.

This chain connects TRBV7-9 to TRBJ2-3; D is unclear. This CDR3 contains 13 residues. Trimming removed 2 bases at V and 10 bases at J, with 13 bases between. Per germline, CDR1 SEHNR and CDR2 FQNEAQ (reference sequence). The CDR3 sequence: CASSLSSWASQYF. The CDR3 nucleotides read TGTGCCAGCAGCTTATCCTCATGGGCTTCGCAGTATTTT.

The chain links TRBV2 to TRBJ1-5; no clear D gene. There are 14 residues in the CDR3. The V and J ends lost 6 bases and 0 bases respectively, with 9 bases between them. From germline, CDR1 is SNHLY and CDR2 FYNNEI. This chain's CDR3 is CASSGSNSNQPQHF. The CDR3 coding sequence is TGTGCCAGCAGCGGGAGTAATAGCAATCAGCCCCAGCATTTT.

This clone appeared a single time. This chain joins TRBV7-9 and TRBJ2-2, with a possible D match to TRBD1 (6 bases). CDR3 length: 14 residues. Trimming stripped 6 bases from V and 6 bases from J, with 14 bases between. In germline, CDR1 is SEHNR, CDR2 FQNEAQ (reference sequence). This CDR3 is CASRGYRVPGELFF. The DNA of the CDR3 is TGTGCCAGCAGGGGCTACAGGGTCCCCGGGGAGCTGTTTTTT.

The chain joins TRBV12-5 to TRBJ1-1; possible D gene TRBD1, 5 bases. With 7 bases removed from V and 1 base from J, the gap between germline ends came to 19 bases. The germline CDR1 and CDR2 sequences are LGHNT and FRNRAP. The CDR3 length is 16 residues. CDR3 DNA sequence: TGTGCTAGTGCCGAGGGCCGGGGCGGTCCGAACACTGAAGCTTTCTTT. It encodes CASAEGRGGPNTEAFF.

This sequence joins TRBV29-1 and TRBJ1-2; D is possibly TRBD1 (5 bases). The germline V and J ends were trimmed by 3 bases and 2 bases, with 7 bases remaining between them. The CDR3 totals 12 residues. Germline CDR1 reads SQVTM; CDR2 reads ANQGSEA. CDR3 sequence: CSVDGGNYGYTF. CDR3 DNA: TGCAGCGTTGACGGGGGGAACTATGGCTACACCTTC.

The genes are TRBV7-8 and TRBJ2-1; no firm D call. Germline lookup yields CDR1 SGHVS and CDR2 FQNEAQ. Between the trimmed V and J ends, which lost 1 base and 5 bases, there was a span of 9 bases. The CDR3 length is 14 residues. The CDR3 nucleotides read TGTGCCAGCAGCTTAGTAGAAACAAACAATGAGCAGTTCTTC. Its translation is CASSLVETNNEQFF.

V usage is TRBV11-3 and J usage is TRBJ1-5; D is unclear. Looked up from germline, CDR1 is SGHNT and CDR2 is YENEEA. Deletions cut 2 bases from V and 0 bases from J, with 11 bases between. This CDR3 region has 16 residues. This CDR3 reads CASSLCDLGSNQPQHF. The CDR3 coding sequence is TGTGCCAGCAGCTTATGCGATCTGGGTAGCAATCAGCCCCAGCATTTT.

This rearrangement joins TRBV28 to TRBJ2-7; no clear D. Germline V CDR1 and CDR2: MDHEN, SYDVKM. The CDR3 loop spans 14 amino acids. Between the trimmed V and J ends, which lost 7 bases and 6 bases, there was a span of 19 bases. CDR3 region: CASNSPQFWGEQYF. CDR3 nucleotides: TGTGCCAGCAATTCCCCACAATTTTGGGGCGAGCAGTACTTC.

This clone appeared a single time. The chain links TRBV28 to TRBJ1-5, with 11 positions matching TRBD1. The length of the CDR3 is 15 residues. The germline V gene has CDR1 MDHEN and CDR2 SYDVKM. With 5 bases clipped from V and 6 bases from J, the junction kept 6 bases outside the gene matches. The CDR3 is CASSIGQGAFQPQHF. The CDR3 DNA follows: TGTGCCAGCAGTATTGGACAGGGGGCTTTTCAGCCCCAGCATTTT.

The chain couples TRBV19 to TRBJ2-2, with 12 bases that match TRBD2. Germline CDR1 LNHDA, CDR2 SQIVND (reference sequence). The CDR3 contains 18 residues. V shed 5 bases, J shed 6 bases, and the junction held 13 bases outside the gene matches. In DNA, the CDR3 is TGTGCCAGTAGTTATATCGCCCGGGGACTAGCGGGCCCCGGGGAGCTGTTTTTT. Residues: CASSYIARGLAGPGELFF.

V usage is TRBV19 and J usage is TRBJ1-3; no definite D call. The germline gives CDR1 LNHDA, CDR2 SQIVND (reference sequence). The CDR3 runs to 14 residues. With 4 bases removed from V and 0 bases from J, the gap between germline ends came to 7 bases. CDR3 protein: CASSTGLSGNTIYF. Written as DNA, the CDR3 is TGTGCCAGTAGTACAGGACTCTCTGGAAACACCATATATTTT.

This chain connects TRBV28 to TRBJ2-5; D unclear. The tail of the sequence fits TRBJ2-7 better, so the J call may be wrong. Germline V gene sequence: CDR1 MDHEN, CDR2 SYDVKM. The CDR3 is 13 residues long. CDR3 DNA sequence: TGTGCCAGTCGGCGACCTCAAGTCCACGAGCAGTACTTC. Its translation: CASRRPQVHEQYF.

The V call is TRBV28, the J call TRBJ1-2, with 12 bases identical to TRBD1. V shed 8 bases, J shed 0 bases, and the junction held 4 bases outside the gene matches. The CDR3 spans 15 residues. The germline V gene has CDR1 MDHEN and CDR2 SYDVKM. The CDR3 DNA is TGTGCCAGCGTGGGACAGGGGGCCTCTAACTATGGCTACACCTTC. This sequence encodes CASVGQGASNYGYTF.

The chain combines TRBV18 with TRBJ1-6; no definite D call. CDR1 is KGHSH, CDR2 LQKENI, per germline. The V gene lost 1 base and the J gene lost 10 bases, with 11 bases spanning the gap. The CDR3 totals 14 residues. The CDR3 spells CASSPQGVESPLHF. CDR3 bases: TGTGCCAGCTCACCACAGGGCGTGGAGTCACCCCTCCACTTT.

CDR3 in amino acids: CASSLGGQREETQYF. The CDR3 coding sequence is TGTGCCAGCAGCTTAGGGGGACAAAGAGAAGAGACCCAGTACTTC. The V gene is TRBV11-3, the J gene TRBJ2-5; TRBD1 is a possible D gene (6 bases). The V and J ends lost 1 base and 3 bases respectively, with 12 bases between them. The CDR3 is 15 amino acids. Germline V CDR1 and CDR2: SGHNT, YENEEA.

This clone came up once. The chain joins TRBV28 to TRBJ2-5; TRBD2 aligns across 10 bases. The J call may be wrong; the DNA end is better matched by TRBJ2-7. The CDR3 covers 15 residues. In germline, CDR1 is MDHEN, CDR2 SYDVKM. The CDR3 reads CASSYLAGASYEQYF. The CDR3 bases are TGTGCCAGCAGTTACCTAGCGGGAGCCTCCTACGAGCAGTACTTC.

A single count supports this clone. This chain uses TRBV13 with TRBJ2-3, with TRBD2 matching 8 bases. The V gene end was trimmed by 6 bases and the J gene end by 3 bases; junction bases not matched to a gene: 11. CDR1 is PRHDT and CDR2 is FYEKMQ in the germline V gene (reference sequence). This CDR3 has 16 amino acids. The CDR3 DNA sequence: TGTGCCAGCAGGCCCGCCGTGCGGGAGGTAACAGATACGCAGTATTTT. Its protein is CASRPAVREVTDTQYF.

The chain uses TRBV27 and TRBJ1-5, with 7 bases fitting TRBD1. Germline assignment: CDR1 MNHEY and CDR2 SMNVEV (reference sequence). CDR3 size: 15 residues. The ends lost 5 bases at V and 1 base at J; junction bases unmatched: 5. The CDR3 region is CASSPTGMSNQPQHF. The DNA of the CDR3 is TGTGCCAGCAGTCCGACAGGGATGAGCAATCAGCCCCAGCATTTT.

This chain joins TRBV7-2 and TRBJ2-1; no reliable D call. The CDR3 runs to 15 residues. In germline, CDR1 is SGHTA, CDR2 FQGNSA. V was shortened by 2 bases and J by 4 bases, with 12 bases between the two germline ends. The CDR3 region is CASSLQLLLYNEQFF. The CDR3, as DNA: TGTGCCAGCAGCTTACAGCTACTCCTATACAATGAGCAGTTCTTC.

This clone showed up just once. V and J are TRBV6-4 and TRBJ2-5, with 9 bases matching TRBD2. Germline-derived CDR1 and CDR2 are MRHNA and SNTAGT. Losses at the gene ends were 9 bases for V and 2 bases for J; bases not matched to a gene: 7. This CDR3 comprises 14 residues. CDR3 bases: TGTGCCAGGGAAAGACTAGCGGAACAAGAGACCCAGTACTTC. This encodes CARERLAEQETQYF.

V is TRBV5-1 and J is TRBJ2-1; no clear D. Germline CDR1 and CDR2: SGHRS and YFSETQ. The CDR3 runs 17 residues. V was clipped by 2 bases and J by 0 bases, with 15 bases between them. CDR3 protein: CASSLIHGSSSYNEQFF. CDR3 bases: TGCGCCAGCAGCTTAATTCACGGTTCTAGCTCCTACAATGAGCAGTTCTTC.